Listed below are T cell receptor beta chains from one sample, sequenced in a study of T cell responses to AZD1222 COVID-19 vaccine. Using immunoSEQ multiplex PCR, the repertoire was profiled, and TCRdb retains in-frame clones only, with some absent. This table has about 130,000 clones, around 90% appearing once. The sample was peripheral blood, taken 28 days after the second AZD1222 dose. All receptors derive from an adult who received the AZD1222 COVID-19 vaccine. CDR3s include the opening cysteine and the closing phenylalanine or tryptophan. D genes are given only for firm matches. Size tells how often a clone was seen (once, few, many) or the class of an expanded clone, and some rows leave it out.

TRBV5-1,.,TRBJ1-4,TRBD1,TGCGCCAGCAGCCGTACAGGGGGTTCCGATGAAAAACTGTTTTTT,CASSRTGGSDEKLFF
TRBV7-9,few,TRBJ1-3,TRBD1,TGTGCCAGCAGCTCCGACAGGGTGATCACTGGAAACACCATATATTTT,CASSSDRVITGNTIYF
TRBV11-3,.,TRBJ1-1,.,TGTGCCAGCAGCTTAGCCGGGACAAACACTGAAGCTTTCTTT,CASSLAGTNTEAFF
TRBV7-9,.,TRBJ2-1,TRBD2,TGTGCCAGCAGCAATAGCGGGAGCTCCTACAATGAGCAGTTCTTC,CASSNSGSSYNEQFF
TRBV12-3/TRBV12-4,.,TRBJ2-4,.,TGTGCCAGCAGTTTATTCGGGGGCAAGGAGTACTTC,CASSLFGGKEYF
TRBV15,once,TRBJ1-2,.,TGTGCCACCAGCAGAGAAGGGATTAGGGGGTTAGGTGGCTACACCTTC,CATSREGIRGLGGYTF
TRBV5-5,.,TRBJ2-7,TRBD1,TGTGCCAGCAGCCAGACCCCCGGACAGGGCGACGAGCAGTACTTC,CASSQTPGQGDEQYF
TRBV7-8,once,TRBJ2-7,TRBD2,TGTGCCAGCAGCTTAGGTGTCGGGAGGGGCCGCTACGAGCAGTACTTC,CASSLGVGRGRYEQYF
TRBV18,.,TRBJ1-6,TRBD1,TGTGCCAGCTCGTCGGGACAGGGGGATTCACCCCTCCACTTT,CASSSGQGDSPLHF
TRBV4-3,.,TRBJ1-4,.,TGCGCCAGCAGCCCCAACCGGGGACCGGGGGAAAAACTGTTTTTT,CASSPNRGPGEKLFF
TRBV4-2,.,TRBJ1-1,.,TGTGCCAGCAGCCACCCCGATGGGGTGGACACTGAAGCTTTCTTT,CASSHPDGVDTEAFF
TRBV30,.,TRBJ1-6,.,TGTGCCTATAAAAGGGGCAGCAACTATAATTCACCCCTCCACTTT,CAYKRGSNYNSPLHF
TRBV3-1/TRBV3-2,.,TRBJ2-3,.,TGTGCCAGCAGCCAAAGCGGAGGGCAGCCAGATACGCAGTATTTT,CASSQSGGQPDTQYF
TRBV19,.,TRBJ2-4,.,TGTGCCAGTAGTATGTATGTGGGGGCCAAAAACATTCAGTACTTC,CASSMYVGAKNIQYF
TRBV11-3,.,TRBJ2-5,.,TGTGCCAGCAGCGGGGTCCAAGAGACCCAGTACTTC,CASSGVQETQYF
TRBV7-2,.,TRBJ1-6,TRBD1,TGTGCCAGCAGCTTAGGAGGGACAGAGAGTAGCTCCTATAATTCACCCCTCCACTTT,CASSLGGTESSSYNSPLHF
TRBV5-1,.,TRBJ2-7,.,TGCGCCAGCAGCTTAACAGGGGGGGACTACGAGCAGTACTTC,CASSLTGGDYEQYF
TRBV3-1/TRBV3-2,.,TRBJ1-5,TRBD1,TGTGCCAGCAGCCAGGGACAGGGGGGGCTTTGGCAGCCCCAGCATTTT,CASSQGQGGLWQPQHF
TRBV6-5,.,TRBJ2-7,.,TGTGCCAGCAGTTCCACAAGGACGGCCTACGAGCAGTACTTC,CASSSTRTAYEQYF
TRBV7-6,few,TRBJ1-6,.,TGTGCCAGCAGCTTTAGGGATAATAATTCACCCCTCCACTTT,CASSFRDNNSPLHF
TRBV18,.,TRBJ1-5,TRBD1,TGTGCCAGCTCCGGTGACAGGGCGAGCAATCAGCCCCAGCATTTT,CASSGDRASNQPQHF
TRBV7-2,few,TRBJ2-1,TRBD2,TGTGCCAGCAGCCCCTCCGGGGGGTACAACCACAATGAGCAGTTCTTC,CASSPSGGYNHNEQFF
TRBV12-3/TRBV12-4,.,TRBJ1-2,TRBD1,TGTGCCAGCAGTTACGGGACAGGGAAGGGCTACACCTTC,CASSYGTGKGYTF
TRBV19,.,TRBJ1-1,TRBD1,TGTGCCAGTAGTATAGGGACAGGTGGGACTGAAGCTTTCTTT,CASSIGTGGTEAFF
TRBV4-3,.,TRBJ2-1,TRBD2,TGCGCCAGCAGCCCCCAACTAGCGGGAGAAGACAATGAGCAGTTCTTC,CASSPQLAGEDNEQFF
TRBV14,once,TRBJ2-3,.,TGTGCCAGCAGTAGACTAGGAGGGACCACAGATACGCAGTATTTT,CASSRLGGTTDTQYF
TRBV5-1,once,TRBJ2-7,.,TGCGCCAGCAGCTTGGTAGGCGCGGCCTACGAGCAGTACTTC,CASSLVGAAYEQYF
TRBV4-3,.,TRBJ2-3,.,TGCGCCAGCAGCCAAGATTCTTCCACAGATACGCAGTATTTT,CASSQDSSTDTQYF
TRBV7-2,once,TRBJ2-7,.,TGTGCCAGCAGCTTAGACGGGGGACCAACCTACGAGCAGTACTTC,CASSLDGGPTYEQYF
TRBV6-5,.,TRBJ1-2,TRBD1,TGTGCCAGCAGACCCCCAGGGGGAATCGGTGGCTACACCTTC,CASRPPGGIGGYTF
TRBV6-2/TRBV6-3,.,TRBJ2-1,TRBD2,TGTGCCAGCAGTTTAGAGCGGGAGACGTACAATGAGCAGTTCTTC,CASSLERETYNEQFF
TRBV28,.,TRBJ1-2,TRBD1,TGTGCCAGCACCCCGGGACAGGGTTCCCGAAGCTACACCTTC,CASTPGQGSRSYTF
TRBV18,once,TRBJ1-2,TRBD1,TGTGCCAGCTCACCAGGGACAGAGTCTAACTATGGCTACACCTTC,CASSPGTESNYGYTF
TRBV11-3,.,TRBJ2-5,.,TGTGCCAGCAGCTTTATCTCTCAATCGGGGACCCAGTACTTC,CASSFISQSGTQYF
TRBV2,.,TRBJ1-1,.,TGTGCCAGCACATTGCGGCAAGGAGGCACTGAAGCTTTCTTT,CASTLRQGGTEAFF
TRBV30,.,TRBJ1-1,.,TGTGCCTGGAGTGTACTTCACCAAAACACTGAAGCTTTCTTT,CAWSVLHQNTEAFF
TRBV29-1,.,TRBJ1-1,.,TGCAGCGTTGATGAGTCAGGTGGGAACACTGAAGCTTTCTTT,CSVDESGGNTEAFF
TRBV7-9,once,TRBJ1-5,.,TGTGCCAGCAGCTTAGGGCAGCAGAATCAGCCCCAGCATTTT,CASSLGQQNQPQHF
TRBV30,.,TRBJ1-2,TRBD1,TGTGCCTGGAGTTCTTTGACAGGGGATAACTATGGCTACACCTTC,CAWSSLTGDNYGYTF
TRBV20-1,.,TRBJ2-5,.,TGCAGTGCTCCAGTAGGGGGGAGCCAGTACTTC,CSAPVGGSQYF
TRBV5-8,once,TRBJ1-5,.,TGTGCCAGCAGCTTGGAACAGGGAGGGGATCAGCCCCAGCATTTT,CASSLEQGGDQPQHF
TRBV5-1,.,TRBJ1-6,.,TGCGCCAGCAGCTTGGGACAGACCTCCTATAATTCACCCCTCCACTTT,CASSLGQTSYNSPLHF